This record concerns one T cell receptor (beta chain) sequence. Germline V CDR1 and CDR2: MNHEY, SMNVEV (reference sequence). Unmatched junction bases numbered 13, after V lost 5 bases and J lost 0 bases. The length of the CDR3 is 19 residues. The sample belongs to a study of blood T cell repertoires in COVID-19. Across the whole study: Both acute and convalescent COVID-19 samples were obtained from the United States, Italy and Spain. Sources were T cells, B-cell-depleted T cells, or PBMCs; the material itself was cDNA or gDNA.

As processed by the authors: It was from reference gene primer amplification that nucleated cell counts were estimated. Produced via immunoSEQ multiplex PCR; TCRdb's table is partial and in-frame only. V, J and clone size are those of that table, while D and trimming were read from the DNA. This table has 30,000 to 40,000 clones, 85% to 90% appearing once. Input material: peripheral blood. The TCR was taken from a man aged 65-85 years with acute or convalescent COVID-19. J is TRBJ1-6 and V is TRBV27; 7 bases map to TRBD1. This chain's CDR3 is CASSPYDPRGSSYNSPLHF. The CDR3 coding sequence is TGTGCCAGCAGTCCATACGACCCCAGGGGGAGCTCCTATAATTCACCCCTCCACTTT.